The T cell receptor (beta chain) described here comes from a study of T cell repertoires in cytomegalovirus infection. Study as a whole: Both a matching HLA type and CMV infection were indicated by public TCR beta signatures. Study-wide points: Cumulated frequencies of public TCR beta families served to identify carriers of CMV plus the relevant HLA. Dominant in the ex vivo response were TCR beta clonotypes restricted by HLA-C and specific for CMV.

This clonotype was seen more than once but under ten times. Its cognate antigen is unknown. The CDR3 has 17 amino acids. CDR1 SGHNT and CDR2 YENEEA come from the germline V gene. With 4 bases clipped from V and 1 base from J, the junction kept 10 bases outside the gene matches. TCRdb independently ran MiXCR on the reads; one entry per CDR3 protein. The sample includes fewer than 250,000 distinct CDR3 sequences, 9% to 15% of them seen just once. Sample: PBMCs. The sequence was obtained from a human donor in good health (CMV status not recorded). Some clones in this sample may be carry-over from other donors' samples. V gene TRBV11-3 combines with J gene TRBJ2-5, with 9 bases matching TRBD2. CDR3: CASSSARLAELQETQYF. CDR3 DNA: TGTGCCAGCAGCTCAGCCCGACTAGCGGAGCTCCAAGAGACCCAGTACTTC. Combining the CDR3 with reference TRBV11-3 and TRBJ2-5 gives the whole variable domain EAGVVQSPRYKIIEKKQPVAFWCNPISGHNTLYWYLQNLGQGPELLIRYENEEAVDDSQLPKDRFSAERLKGVDSTLKIQPAELGDSAVYLCASSSARLAELQETQYFGPGTRLLVL.